One and the same sample provided the 20 T cell receptor beta chains below, sequenced in a study of blood T cell repertoires in COVID-19. Produced via immunoSEQ multiplex PCR; TCRdb's table is partial and in-frame only. This sample has approximately 220,000 clones; roughly 80% occur once, and the top ten carry about 7.4%. Sequencing was done on a sample of peripheral blood. The receptors were sampled from a woman of 80 years or more with acute or convalescent COVID-19.

CDR3 coding DNA: TGTGCCAGCAGCTTAACAGGGGGCGAATACTATGGCTACACCTTC. It specifies CASSLTGGEYYGYTF. The J gene is TRBJ1-2, the V gene TRBV7-3; TRBD1 aligns across 7 bases. Germline CDR1 SGHTA, CDR2 FQGTGA. There are 15 residues in the CDR3. V was pared by 0 bases and J by 3 bases, with 4 bases of the junction left unmatched.

The gene calls are TRBV5-4 and TRBJ2-1; weak D call: TRBD1 (5 bases). Per germline, CDR1 SGHNT and CDR2 YYREEE (reference sequence). Trimming removed 0 bases from V and 7 bases from J, with 14 bases in between. The CDR3 spans 15 residues. CDR3 in amino acids: CASSLDRLDINEQFF. In DNA form, the CDR3 reads TGTGCCAGCAGCTTGGACAGGCTAGATATAAATGAGCAGTTCTTC.

In regard to this clone: Within the sample, other DNA sequences also encode this same CDR3. The chain uses TRBV6-1 and TRBJ1-1, with unresolved D. Germline-derived CDR1 and CDR2 are MNHNS and SASEGT. This CDR3 spans 13 amino acids. Between the trimmed V and J ends, which lost 0 bases and 5 bases, there was a span of 7 bases. The CDR3: CASSEAGRTEAFF. CDR3 nucleotides: TGTGCCAGCAGTGAAGCGGGGAGAACTGAAGCTTTCTTT.

This clone was detected once. The chain links TRBV18 to TRBJ1-1, with 7 bases matching TRBD1. This CDR3 has 14 residues. V was clipped by 3 bases and J by 0 bases; unmatched bases: 1. Germline V CDR1 and CDR2: KGHSH, LQKENI. CDR3 sequence: CASSPGQLNTEAFF. The CDR3 region has the DNA TGTGCCAGCTCACCGGGACAGTTGAACACTGAAGCTTTCTTT.

The chain joins TRBV19 to TRBJ1-2; a weak D match, TRBD1 (5 bases). The germline V gene encodes CDR1 LNHDA and CDR2 SQIVND (reference sequence). The V end was cut by 5 bases, the J end by 8 bases, with 21 bases between. The CDR3 contains 15 residues. CDR3 nucleotides: TGTGCCAGTAGTCCCCCACAGGCCGCGCCCGTCGGCTACACCTTC. Encoded protein: CASSPPQAAPVGYTF. The entire variable domain, with the rest obtained from reference TRBV19 and TRBJ1-2, is as follows: DGGITQSPKYLFRKEGQNVTLSCEQNLNHDAMYWYRQDPGQGLRLIYYSQIVNDFQKGDIAEGYSVSREKKESFPLTVTSAQKNPTAFYLCASSPPQAAPVGYTFGSGTRLTVV.

This chain joins TRBV6-2 or TRBV6-3 and TRBJ2-7; 13 bases line up with TRBD2. This CDR3 is 19 amino acids long. Germline loops: CDR1 MNHEY, CDR2 SVGEGT. The V segment lost 2 bases and the J segment 2 bases; nucleotides outside the gene matches: 12. The CDR3: CASSYPTSGGAVWTYEQYF. For the CDR3, the DNA is TGTGCCAGCAGTTACCCTACTAGCGGGGGGGCCGTATGGACCTACGAGCAGTACTTC.

This clone was found a few times. This sequence joins TRBV28 and TRBJ1-1; the match to TRBD1 covers 7 bases. Per the germline V gene, CDR1 is MDHEN and CDR2 is SYDVKM. This CDR3 has 14 residues. V lost 6 bases and J lost 1; bases outside the gene matches: 5. CDR3 amino acids: CASRGGQQNTEAFF. CDR3 coding DNA: TGTGCCAGCAGGGGGGGACAGCAGAACACTGAAGCTTTCTTT.

This clone was recorded a few times. The gene calls are TRBV18 and TRBJ1-1; D might be TRBD1 (6 bases). Deletions cut 6 bases from V and 0 bases from J, with 11 bases between. CDR1 and CDR2 from the germline V gene are KGHSH and LQKENI. The CDR3 has 14 amino acids. Here the CDR3 DNA reads TGTGCCAGCTCTCCCGGACAGATGAACACTGAAGCTTTCTTT. As protein: CASSPGQMNTEAFF.

This rearrangement joins TRBV3-1 (or the pseudogene TRBV3-2) to TRBJ2-1; 14 bases are shared with TRBD2. There are 18 residues in the CDR3. Germline values: CDR1 LGHDT, CDR2 YNNKEL (reference sequence). The ends lost 3 bases at V and 8 bases at J; junction bases unmatched: 12. CDR3 in amino acids: CASSQISPGLAGAYEQFF. The CDR3 coding sequence is TGTGCCAGCAGCCAGATCTCCCCGGGACTAGCGGGAGCGTATGAGCAGTTCTTC.

This clone was counted a single time. The rearrangement uses TRBV2 and TRBJ2-3; TRBD2 might be the D (5 bases). V was trimmed by 4 bases and J by 9 bases, leaving 8 bases between them. The CDR3 length is 11 residues. Germline CDR1 SNHLY, CDR2 FYNNEI. CDR3: CASSVPGTQYF. The CDR3 DNA follows: TGTGCCAGCAGTGTACCGGGAACGCAGTATTTT.

This chain links TRBV9 with TRBJ1-5, with TRBD1 matching over 7 bases. With V trimmed by 4 bases and J by 5 bases, 9 bases remained unmatched. The germline V gene has CDR1 SGDLS and CDR2 YYNGEE. This CDR3 is 15 amino acids long. CDR3 loop: CASSFSGTADQPQHF. The CDR3 DNA is TGTGCCAGCAGCTTCTCCGGGACAGCTGATCAGCCCCAGCATTTT.

On this clone itself: The same CDR3 can be traced to other DNA sequences in this sample. J is TRBJ1-4 and V is TRBV7-9; 9 positions match TRBD1. The germline V gene encodes CDR1 SEHNR and CDR2 FQNEAQ (reference sequence). The CDR3 totals 14 residues. The ends lost 3 bases at V and 4 bases at J; junction bases unmatched: 0. In DNA form, the CDR3 reads TGTGCCAGCAGCTTGGGACAGGGTAATGAAAAACTGTTTTTT. It yields the protein CASSLGQGNEKLFF.

This chain joins TRBV10-3 and TRBJ2-2; 10 nucleotides match TRBD1. V shed 6 bases and J 5 bases; nucleotides not matched to a gene: 6. Germline V gene data show CDR1 as ENHRY and CDR2 as SYGVKD. This CDR3 is built from 15 residues. CDR3 sequence (DNA): TGTGCCATCAGCCCACGACAGGGGGCGACCGGGGAGCTGTTTTTT. The encoded protein is CAISPRQGATGELFF.

The chain is built from TRBV4-2 and TRBJ2-3, with D perhaps matching TRBD2 (5 bases). Trimming left V 2 bases short and J 0 bases short, with 15 bases between. In germline, CDR1 is LGHNA, CDR2 YNFKEQ. The CDR3 is 17 amino acids. The CDR3 DNA reads TGTGCCAGCAGCCAAACGCTTGGCGGGTTTAGCACAGATACGCAGTATTTT. The encoded protein is CASSQTLGGFSTDTQYF.

This clone appeared once. V and J are TRBV6-5 and TRBJ2-3; 11 bases align to TRBD2. The ends lost 4 bases at V and 4 bases at J; junction bases unmatched: 7. The CDR3 has 16 residues. Germline-derived CDR1 and CDR2 are MNHEY and SVGAGI. The CDR3 here is CASSFLAGGGADTQYF. CDR3 DNA sequence: TGTGCCAGCAGTTTCCTAGCGGGGGGAGGGGCAGATACGCAGTATTTT.

The chain uses TRBV18 and TRBJ2-7, with 9 bases identical to TRBD1. The CDR3 runs to 15 residues. Germline CDR1 and CDR2: KGHSH and LQKENI. Trimming at V came to 6 bases and at J to 2 bases, leaving 8 bases not matched to a gene. CDR3 residues: CASSPGGQGTYEQYF. The CDR3 DNA sequence: TGTGCCAGCTCTCCAGGGGGACAGGGCACCTACGAGCAGTACTTC.

The gene calls are TRBV6-5 and TRBJ1-1; D is possibly TRBD1 (5 bases). In germline, CDR1 is MNHEY, CDR2 SVGAGI. CDR3 length: 13 amino acids. V lost 6 bases, J lost 3 bases, and 11 bases lay in between. The CDR3 DNA follows: TGTGCCAGCAGGGAGACAGCTTACACTGAAGCTTTCTTT. It translates to CASRETAYTEAFF.

The genes are TRBV30 and TRBJ2-5, with 8 bases matching TRBD2. The CDR3 runs 13 residues. Per germline, CDR1 GTSNPN and CDR2 SVGIG (reference sequence). The CDR3 nucleotides are TGTGCTCTCGGGAGGGCGGTCCAAGAGACCCAGTACTTC. This encodes CALGRAVQETQYF.

This chain links TRBV5-1 with TRBJ2-5, with 8 bases identical to TRBD2. V was clipped by 0 bases and J by 2 bases; unmatched bases: 3. The CDR3 contains 15 residues. Germline-derived CDR1 and CDR2 are SGHRS and YFSETQ. CDR3 nucleotide sequence: TGCGCCAGCAGCTTGGTAGCGGGAACTCAAGAGACCCAGTACTTC. Protein product: CASSLVAGTQETQYF.

With respect to this clone: Since a much larger clone is just one base distant, this may be a read error. The chain combines TRBV25-1 with TRBJ1-6, with no clear D. The V gene's germline CDR1 is MGHDK and CDR2 SYGVNS. Deletions cut 2 bases from V and 10 bases from J, with 9 bases between. The CDR3 runs to 13 residues. The CDR3 here is CASSERGVSPLHF. For the CDR3, the DNA is TGTGCCAGCAGTGAACGCGGGGTGTCACCCCTCCACTTT.